This T cell receptor beta chain is from a study of T-cell reconstitution after alpha-beta-depleted transplantation in children. This sample's TCRbeta library carried unique molecular identifier barcodes. TCRdb ran MiXCR on the PCR reads and lists one entry per CDR3 protein. The table has some 600,000 distinct CDR3 sequences, roughly 13% seen once. The CDR3 totals 13 residues. CDR1 and CDR2 (germline): MNHNS, SASEGT. V lost 8 bases and J 5 bases, leaving 15 bases between the germline ends. This clonotype was seen a few times. Its antigen is unidentified. Whole-study results and caveats: It was newly produced T cells that mostly accounted for T-cell counts and diversity one year after transplant. Surviving recipient T cells and thymic progenitors accounted for the high day-60 TCRbeta diversity observed in some patients. Two months or so post-transplant, alpha-beta T cells reportedly derived from several hundred expanded graft clones.

The TCR was taken from a male patient aged 10 to 17 who had a stem cell transplant for acute myeloid leukemia, so the T cells may come from the graft donor. This material consisted of PBMCs, mostly from graft donor cells, taken 360 days after TCRalphabeta/CD19-depleted stem cell transplant. The chain joins TRBV6-1 to TRBJ1-2, with TRBD1 as a possible D gene (5 bases). CDR3 protein: CASGPLGAYGYTF. The CDR3 bases are TGTGCCAGCGGCCCCCTCGGGGCGTATGGCTACACCTTC.